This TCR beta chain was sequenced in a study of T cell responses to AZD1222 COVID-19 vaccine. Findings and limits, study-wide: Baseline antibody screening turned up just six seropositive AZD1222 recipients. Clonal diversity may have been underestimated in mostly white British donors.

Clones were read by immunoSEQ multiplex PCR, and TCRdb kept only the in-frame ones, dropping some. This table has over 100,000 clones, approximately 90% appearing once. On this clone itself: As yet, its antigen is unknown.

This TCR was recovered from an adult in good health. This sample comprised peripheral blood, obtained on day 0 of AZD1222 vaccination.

The CDR3, as DNA: TGTGCCAGCCGACTTGGACAGGGGGCTTATCAGCCCCAGCATTTT. This translates into CASRLGQGAYQPQHF. The chain uses TRBV28 and TRBJ1-5, with 11 bases fitting TRBD1. J lost 5 bases, V lost 8 bases, and 8 bases had no gene match. Germline CDR1 is MDHEN and CDR2 is SYDVKM. This CDR3 region has 15 residues.